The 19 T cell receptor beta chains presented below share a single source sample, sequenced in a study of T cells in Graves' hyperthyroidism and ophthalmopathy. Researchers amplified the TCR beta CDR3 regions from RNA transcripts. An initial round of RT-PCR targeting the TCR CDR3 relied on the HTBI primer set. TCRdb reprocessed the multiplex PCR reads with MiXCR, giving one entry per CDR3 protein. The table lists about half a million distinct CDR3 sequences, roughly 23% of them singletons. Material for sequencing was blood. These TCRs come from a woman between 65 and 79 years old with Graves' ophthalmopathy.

In DNA, the CDR3 is TGTGCCTGGGATGGATCAGGGGGTAATACGCAGTATTTT. Translated: CAWDGSGGNTQYF. J is TRBJ2-3 and V is TRBV30; 7 bases are a match to TRBD1. The ends lost 5 bases at V and 7 bases at J; junction bases unmatched: 9. The germline gives CDR1 GTSNPN, CDR2 SVGIG (reference sequence). This CDR3 has 13 residues.

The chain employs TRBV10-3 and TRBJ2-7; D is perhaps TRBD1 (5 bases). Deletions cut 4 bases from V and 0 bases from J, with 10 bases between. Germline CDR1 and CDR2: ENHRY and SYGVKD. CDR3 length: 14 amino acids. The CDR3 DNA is TGTGCCATCAGTGGGCTAGGGGCCTCCTACGAGCAGTACTTC. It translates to CAISGLGASYEQYF.

CDR3: CSATRKTSKFKNIQYF. The CDR3 DNA reads TGCAGTGCAACCCGAAAGACTAGCAAATTCAAAAACATTCAGTACTTC. J is TRBJ2-4 and V is TRBV20-1; 7 nucleotides match TRBD2. V dropped 6 bases and J dropped 3; count of bases not matched to a gene: 14. The CDR3 contains 16 residues. Germline CDR1 is DFQATT and CDR2 is SNEGSKA (reference sequence).

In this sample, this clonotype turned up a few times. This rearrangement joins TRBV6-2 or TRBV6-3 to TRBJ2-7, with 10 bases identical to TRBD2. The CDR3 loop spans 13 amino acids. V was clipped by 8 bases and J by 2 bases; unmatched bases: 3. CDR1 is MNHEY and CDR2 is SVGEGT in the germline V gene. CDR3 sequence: CASPGLAAYEQYF. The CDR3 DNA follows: TGTGCCAGCCCCGGACTAGCGGCCTACGAGCAGTACTTC.

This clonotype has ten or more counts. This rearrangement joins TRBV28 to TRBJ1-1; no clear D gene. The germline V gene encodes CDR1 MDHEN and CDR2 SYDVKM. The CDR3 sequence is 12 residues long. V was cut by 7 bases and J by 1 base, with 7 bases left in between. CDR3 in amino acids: CASKDGNTEAFF. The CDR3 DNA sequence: TGTGCCAGCAAGGATGGGAACACTGAAGCTTTCTTT. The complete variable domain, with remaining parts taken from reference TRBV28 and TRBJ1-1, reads DVKVTQSSRYLVKRTGEKVFLECVQDMDHENMFWYRQDPGLGLRLIYFSYDVKMKEKGDIPEGYSVSREKKERFSLILESASTNQTSMYLCASKDGNTEAFFGQGTRLTVV.

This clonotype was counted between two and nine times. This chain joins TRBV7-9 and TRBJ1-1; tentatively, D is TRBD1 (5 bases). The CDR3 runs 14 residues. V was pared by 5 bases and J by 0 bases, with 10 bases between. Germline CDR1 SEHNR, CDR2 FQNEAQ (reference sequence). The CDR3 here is CASSPGLMNTEAFF. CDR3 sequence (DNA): TGTGCCAGCAGCCCGGGACTCATGAACACTGAAGCTTTCTTT.

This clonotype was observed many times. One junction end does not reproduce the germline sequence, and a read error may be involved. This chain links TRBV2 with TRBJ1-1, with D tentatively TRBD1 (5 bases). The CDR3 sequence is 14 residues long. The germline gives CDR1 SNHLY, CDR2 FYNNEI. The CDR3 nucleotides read TGTGCCAGTTCCATCGGGGCAGGGAACGCTGAAGCTTTCTTT. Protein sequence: CASSIGAGNAEAFF.

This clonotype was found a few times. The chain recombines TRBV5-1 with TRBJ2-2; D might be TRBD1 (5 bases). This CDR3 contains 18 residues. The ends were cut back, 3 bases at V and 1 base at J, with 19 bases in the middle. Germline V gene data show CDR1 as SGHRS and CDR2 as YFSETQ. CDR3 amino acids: CASSSVIQGPLNTGELFF. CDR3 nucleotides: TGCGCCAGCAGCTCCGTTATTCAGGGCCCATTGAACACCGGGGAGCTGTTTTTT.

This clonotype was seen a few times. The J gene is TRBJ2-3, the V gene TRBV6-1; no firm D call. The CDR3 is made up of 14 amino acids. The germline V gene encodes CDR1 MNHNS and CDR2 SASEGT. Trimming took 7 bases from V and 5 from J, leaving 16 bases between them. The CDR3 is CASTVYLARDTQYF. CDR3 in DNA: TGTGCCAGCACCGTCTACCTGGCACGAGATACGCAGTATTTT.

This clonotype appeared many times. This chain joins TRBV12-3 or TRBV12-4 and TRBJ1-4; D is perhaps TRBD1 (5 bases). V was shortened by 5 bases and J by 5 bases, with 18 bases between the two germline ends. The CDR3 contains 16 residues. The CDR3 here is CASSPTGRQRNEKLFF. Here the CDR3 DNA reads TGTGCCAGCAGTCCCACGGGGCGGCAAAGGAATGAAAAACTGTTTTTT.

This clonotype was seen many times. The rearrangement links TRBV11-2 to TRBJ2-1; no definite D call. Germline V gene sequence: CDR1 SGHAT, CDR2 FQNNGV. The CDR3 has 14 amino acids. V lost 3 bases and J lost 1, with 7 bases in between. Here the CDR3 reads CASSFTQSYNEQFF. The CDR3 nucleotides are TGTGCCAGCAGCTTTACTCAATCCTACAATGAGCAGTTCTTC.

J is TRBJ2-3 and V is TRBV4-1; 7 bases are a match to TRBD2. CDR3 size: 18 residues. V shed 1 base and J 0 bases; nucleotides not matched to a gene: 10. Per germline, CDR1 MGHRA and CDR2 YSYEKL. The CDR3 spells CASSQGQLAATSTDTQYF. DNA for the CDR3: TGCGCCAGCAGCCAAGGTCAGCTAGCGGCGACTAGCACAGATACGCAGTATTTT.

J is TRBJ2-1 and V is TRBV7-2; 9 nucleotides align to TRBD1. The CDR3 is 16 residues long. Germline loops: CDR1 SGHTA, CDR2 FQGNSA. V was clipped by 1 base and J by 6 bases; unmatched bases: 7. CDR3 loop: CASSLVGGQGVNEQFF. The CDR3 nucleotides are TGTGCCAGCAGCTTAGTTGGGGGACAGGGTGTCAATGAGCAGTTCTTC.

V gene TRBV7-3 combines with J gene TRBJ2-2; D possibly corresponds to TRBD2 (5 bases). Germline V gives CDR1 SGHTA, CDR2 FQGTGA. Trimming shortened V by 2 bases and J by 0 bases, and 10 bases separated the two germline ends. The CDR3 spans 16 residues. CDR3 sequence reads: CASSLGLGTNTGELFF. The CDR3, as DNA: TGTGCCAGCAGCTTAGGACTGGGAACGAACACCGGGGAGCTGTTTTTT.

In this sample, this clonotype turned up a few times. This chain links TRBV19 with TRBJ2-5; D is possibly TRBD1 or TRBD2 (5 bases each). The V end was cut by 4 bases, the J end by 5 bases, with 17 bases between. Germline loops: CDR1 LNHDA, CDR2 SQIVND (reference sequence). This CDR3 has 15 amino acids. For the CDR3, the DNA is TGTGCCAGTAGTACCTCCGGGACGGCTGTGGAGACCCAGTACTTC. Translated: CASSTSGTAVETQYF.

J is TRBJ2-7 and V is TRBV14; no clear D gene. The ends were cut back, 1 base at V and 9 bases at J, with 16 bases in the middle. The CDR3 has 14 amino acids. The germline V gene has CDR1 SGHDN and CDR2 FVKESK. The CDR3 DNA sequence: TGTGCCAGCAGCCAAGGAGTTCCCCTTTCTGGGCAGTACTTC. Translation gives CASSQGVPLSGQYF.

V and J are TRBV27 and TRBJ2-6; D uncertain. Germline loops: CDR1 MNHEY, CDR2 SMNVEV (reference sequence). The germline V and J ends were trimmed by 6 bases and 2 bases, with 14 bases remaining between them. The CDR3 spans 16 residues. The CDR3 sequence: CASSPVGNAGANVLTF. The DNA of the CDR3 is TGTGCCAGCAGCCCCGTTGGGAACGCTGGGGCCAACGTCCTGACTTTC.

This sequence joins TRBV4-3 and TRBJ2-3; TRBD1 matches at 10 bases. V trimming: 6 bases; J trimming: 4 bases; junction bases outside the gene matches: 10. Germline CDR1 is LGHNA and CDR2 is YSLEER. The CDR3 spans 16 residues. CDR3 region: CASSRRTGGSADTQYF. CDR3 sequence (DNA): TGCGCCAGCAGTCGCCGGACAGGGGGTTCCGCAGATACGCAGTATTTT.

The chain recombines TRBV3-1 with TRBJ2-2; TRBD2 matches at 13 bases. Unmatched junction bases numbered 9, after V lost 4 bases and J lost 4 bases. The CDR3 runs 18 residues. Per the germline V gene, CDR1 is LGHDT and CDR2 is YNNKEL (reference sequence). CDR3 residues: CASSPGTSGILGTGELFF. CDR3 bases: TGTGCCAGCAGCCCTGGGACTAGCGGGATACTGGGCACCGGGGAGCTGTTTTTT.